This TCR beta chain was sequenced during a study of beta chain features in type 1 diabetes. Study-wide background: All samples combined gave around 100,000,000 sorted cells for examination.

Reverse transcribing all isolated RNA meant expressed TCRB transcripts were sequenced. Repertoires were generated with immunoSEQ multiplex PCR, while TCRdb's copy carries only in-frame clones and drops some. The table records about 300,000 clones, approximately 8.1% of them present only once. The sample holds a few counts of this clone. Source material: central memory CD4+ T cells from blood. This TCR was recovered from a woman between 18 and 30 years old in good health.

The CDR3 DNA is TGTGCCAGCAGTCAAAGCTCTGGGGCCAACGTCCTGACTTTC. It encodes CASSQSSGANVLTF. The V gene is TRBV7-3, the J gene TRBJ2-6, with D hard to call. The CDR3 extends over 14 amino acids. The ends were cut back, 6 bases at V and 0 bases at J, with 6 bases in the middle. Per the germline V gene, CDR1 is SGHTA and CDR2 is FQGTGA.